The next 8 T cell receptor beta chains were all read from a single sample in a study of cytomegalovirus exposure and HLA in healthy donors. PCR was performed using 60 Vbeta and 13 Jbeta primers. Clones were sequenced by immunoSEQ multiplex PCR, and TCRdb holds only the in-frame ones, with some missing. This sample has under 200,000 clones, with 68% found just once. Sequenced: PBMCs. All receptors come from a man over 45 in good health and CMV-seronegative.

This clone was seen only a few times. The gene calls are TRBV9 and TRBJ1-1; 7 nucleotides match TRBD1. The CDR3 runs 15 residues. J was trimmed by 4 bases and V by 3 bases; bases with no gene match: 9. Germline V gene lookup returns CDR1 SGDLS and CDR2 YYNGEE. In DNA form, the CDR3 reads TGTGCCAGCAGCGCAATTAGACAGGGCGGCACTGAAGCTTTCTTT. Its translation is CASSAIRQGGTEAFF.

The genes are TRBV4-1 and TRBJ1-6, with a weak D call TRBD1 (5 bases). The germline V gene has CDR1 MGHRA and CDR2 YSYEKL. This CDR3 comprises 16 residues. Trimming pared 6 bases from V and 0 bases from J, leaving 12 bases between. DNA of the CDR3: TGCGCCAGCAGTCCGGGGGAGAGCTCCTATAATTCACCCCTCCACTTT. Encoded protein: CASSPGESSYNSPLHF.

CDR3 DNA sequence: TGTGCCAGCAGCCCTGGGCAGGGATTCTACGAGCAGTACTTC. Translated: CASSPGQGFYEQYF. The gene calls are TRBV9 and TRBJ2-7, with D tentatively TRBD1 (5 bases). The CDR3 has 14 amino acids. Germline CDR1 SGDLS, CDR2 YYNGEE. V shed 4 bases and J shed 3 bases, with 14 bases lying between them. The full variable domain, completed using reference TRBV9 and TRBJ2-7, is DSGVTQTPKHLITATGQRVTLRCSPRSGDLSVYWYQQSLDQGLQFLIQYYNGEERAKGNILERFSAQQFPDLHSELNLSSLELGDSALYFCASSPGQGFYEQYFGPGTRLTVT.

This clone was detected a few times. The chain links TRBV6-1 to TRBJ2-7, with a weak D call TRBD2 (5 bases). This CDR3 has 14 amino acids. The ends were cut back, 4 bases at V and 0 bases at J, with 10 bases in the middle. Germline CDR1 is MNHNS and CDR2 is SASEGT. The CDR3 nucleotides are TGTGCCAGCAGTGTCGACGGGGACTCCTACGAGCAGTACTTC. Protein sequence: CASSVDGDSYEQYF.

V and J are TRBV27 and TRBJ2-3, with TRBD2 as a possible D gene (5 bases). Germline values: CDR1 MNHEY, CDR2 SMNVEV (reference sequence). Between the trimmed V and J ends, which lost 8 bases and 2 bases, there was a span of 14 bases. CDR3 length equals 14 residues. The CDR3 nucleotides are TGTGCCAGCTCCCAAGGAGACTACACAGATACGCAGTATTTT. The encoded protein is CASSQGDYTDTQYF.

V usage is TRBV29-1 and J usage is TRBJ2-7, with 9 bases identical to TRBD1. From germline, CDR1 is SQVTM and CDR2 ANQGSEA. The CDR3 has 12 residues. The junction had 1 base not matched to a gene; V was cut back by 4 bases and J by 3 bases. The DNA of the CDR3 is TGCAGCGTTGGGGGACAGGGCTACGAGCAGTACTTC. It specifies CSVGGQGYEQYF.

J is TRBJ1-5 and V is TRBV5-6; 10 bases agree with TRBD1. Germline CDR1 is SGHDT and CDR2 is YYEEEE. V was pared by 2 bases and J by 6 bases, with 2 bases of the junction left unmatched. CDR3 length equals 14 residues. CDR3 in DNA: TGTGCCAGCAGCTTTGGGGACAGGGGTCAGCCCCAGCATTTT. Protein sequence: CASSFGDRGQPQHF.

The V gene is TRBV28, the J gene TRBJ2-3, with unresolved D. Germline V CDR1 and CDR2: MDHEN, SYDVKM. V shed 1 base and J shed 4 bases, with 3 bases lying between them. This CDR3 has 12 amino acids. CDR3 sequence (DNA): TGTGCCAGCAGTTTATCGGCAGATACGCAGTATTTT. It encodes CASSLSADTQYF.